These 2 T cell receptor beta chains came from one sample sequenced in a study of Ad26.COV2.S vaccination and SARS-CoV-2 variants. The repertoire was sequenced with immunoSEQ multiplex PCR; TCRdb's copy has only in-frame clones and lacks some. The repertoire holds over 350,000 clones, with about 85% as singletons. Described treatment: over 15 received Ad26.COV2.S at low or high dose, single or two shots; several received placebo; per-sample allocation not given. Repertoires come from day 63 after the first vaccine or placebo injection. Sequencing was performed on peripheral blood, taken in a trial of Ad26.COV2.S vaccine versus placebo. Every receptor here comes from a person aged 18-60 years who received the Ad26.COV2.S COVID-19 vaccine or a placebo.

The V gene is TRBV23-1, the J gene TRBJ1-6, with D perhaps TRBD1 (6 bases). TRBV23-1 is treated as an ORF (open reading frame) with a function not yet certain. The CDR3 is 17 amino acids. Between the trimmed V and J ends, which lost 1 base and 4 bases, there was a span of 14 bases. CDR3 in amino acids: CASSQFPYRDYNSPLHF. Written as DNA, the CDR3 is TGCGCCAGCAGTCAATTCCCGTACAGGGATTATAATTCACCCCTCCACTTT.

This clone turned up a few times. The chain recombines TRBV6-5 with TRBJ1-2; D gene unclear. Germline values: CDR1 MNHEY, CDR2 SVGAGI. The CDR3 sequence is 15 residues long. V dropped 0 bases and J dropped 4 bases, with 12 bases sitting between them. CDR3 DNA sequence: TGTGCCAGCAGTTACTCGGTTGGGGTTGGCTATGGCTACACCTTC. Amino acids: CASSYSVGVGYGYTF.